These 20 T cell receptor beta chains originate from one sample sequenced in a study of blood T cell repertoires in COVID-19. TCRdb keeps only in-frame clones here, not all; method: immunoSEQ multiplex PCR. The sample lists tens of thousands of clones; 80% to 90% were seen once. The sample comprised peripheral blood. These receptor sequences come from a human donor with acute or convalescent COVID-19. The donor label of this sample is uncertain.

The chain employs TRBV9 and TRBJ2-1; 11 positions match TRBD2. The germline V gene encodes CDR1 SGDLS and CDR2 YYNGEE. J gave up 7 bases and V 3 bases, and 9 bases lay outside the gene matches. This CDR3 spans 16 amino acids. For the CDR3, the DNA is TGTGCCAGCAGCGAGACCCTAGCGGGGGGATTGAATGAGCAGTTCTTC. It translates to CASSETLAGGLNEQFF.

The chain recombines TRBV27 with TRBJ2-5, with a weak D call TRBD1 (6 bases). Per germline, CDR1 MNHEY and CDR2 SMNVEV (reference sequence). Trimming took 5 bases from V and 1 from J, leaving 11 bases between them. This CDR3 is built from 14 residues. The CDR3 region is CASSPGHIQETQYF. CDR3 in DNA: TGTGCCAGCAGTCCGGGACACATCCAAGAGACCCAGTACTTC.

The chain recombines TRBV4-3 with TRBJ2-7, with 10 nucleotides matching TRBD1. The CDR3 runs 17 residues. The J segment lost 2 bases and the V segment lost 1 base, leaving 8 bases of the junction unmatched. Looked up from germline, CDR1 is LGHNA and CDR2 is YSLEER. The CDR3 DNA follows: TGCGCCAGCAGCCAAGCCACAGGGACAGGGGCACCCTACGAGCAGTACTTC. This codes for CASSQATGTGAPYEQYF.

The chain couples TRBV20-1 to TRBJ1-2; D is perhaps TRBD1 (6 bases). CDR1 is DFQATT and CDR2 is SNEGSKA in the germline V gene (reference sequence). V was shortened by 5 bases and J by 7 bases, with 11 bases between the two germline ends. This CDR3 comprises 11 residues. In nucleotides, the CDR3 is TGCAGTGCTCCTTCCAGGGGTGGCTACACCTTC. Its translation: CSAPSRGGYTF.

The rearrangement joins TRBV3-1 (or the pseudogene TRBV3-2) to TRBJ2-5; TRBD2 might be the D (5 bases). This CDR3 is built from 13 residues. V was cut by 4 bases and J by 2 bases, with 8 bases left in between. From germline, CDR1 is LGHDT and CDR2 YNNKEL (reference sequence). The CDR3 region has the DNA TGTGCCAGCAGCCGCGGGCGACAAGAGACCCAGTACTTC. This codes for CASSRGRQETQYF.

The rearrangement uses TRBV7-3 and TRBJ1-2, with TRBD1 matching 7 bases. Germline CDR1 is SGHTA and CDR2 is FQGTGA. The CDR3 has 13 residues. The V gene end was trimmed by 4 bases and the J gene end by 4 bases; junction bases not matched to a gene: 3. CDR3 DNA sequence: TGTGCCAGCAGCTCGGGACAGCTCTATGGCTACACCTTC. Its translation is CASSSGQLYGYTF.

The chain carries TRBV5-5 and TRBJ1-4; D gene uncertain. V shed 3 bases and J shed 5 bases, with 5 bases lying between them. This CDR3 has 12 residues. Per the germline V gene, CDR1 is SGHKS and CDR2 is YYEKEE (reference sequence). CDR3 sequence reads: CASSSGNEKLFF. The CDR3 region has the DNA TGTGCCAGCAGCTCCGGGAATGAAAAACTGTTTTTT.

V usage is TRBV4-3 and J usage is TRBJ2-7; TRBD2 matches 7 bases. In germline, CDR1 is LGHNA, CDR2 YSLEER. The CDR3 is made up of 15 amino acids. Germline trimming cut 0 bases from V and 4 bases from J; bases unmatched to any gene: 6. The DNA of the CDR3 is TGCGCCAGCAGCCAAGAATGGGGGGGAAGGTACGAGCAGTACTTC. It is translated as CASSQEWGGRYEQYF.

The rearrangement joins TRBV18 to TRBJ1-4, with D hard to call. The CDR3 extends over 14 amino acids. Germline CDR1 and CDR2: KGHSH and LQKENI. Trimming took 3 bases from V and 5 from J, leaving 10 bases between them. In DNA form, the CDR3 reads TGTGCCAGCTCACCTGTGGCATCCAATGAAAAACTGTTTTTT. As protein: CASSPVASNEKLFF.

This clone was found a few times. The chain uses TRBV4-1 and TRBJ1-6, with TRBD1 as a possible D gene (6 bases). Germline CDR1 is MGHRA and CDR2 is YSYEKL. V lost 4 bases, J lost 8 bases, and 24 bases lay in between. The CDR3 totals 18 residues. Here the CDR3 reads CASSLVATGRVGYSPLHF. CDR3 nucleotide sequence: TGCGCCAGCAGCCTCGTCGCGACAGGAAGGGTAGGGTATTCACCCCTCCACTTT.

The chain uses TRBV18 and TRBJ2-5; TRBD2 might be the D (6 bases). Trimming took off 3 bases at V and 3 bases at J, with 14 bases between the two ends. CDR3 size: 15 residues. From germline, CDR1 is KGHSH and CDR2 LQKENI. The CDR3 region is CASSPQGGGEETQYF. CDR3 bases: TGTGCCAGCTCACCCCAGGGAGGAGGTGAAGAGACCCAGTACTTC.

This CDR3 reads CASSLGSGGQSTDTQYF. CDR3 DNA: TGTGCCAGCAGCCTGGGGAGCGGGGGCCAGAGCACAGATACGCAGTATTTT. The genes are TRBV14 and TRBJ2-3; 8 bases align to TRBD2. This CDR3 contains 17 residues. CDR1 is SGHDN, CDR2 FVKESK, per germline. The V and J ends lost 4 bases and 0 bases, in that order; junction bases with no gene match: 9.

This clone was seen just once. This rearrangement joins TRBV5-4 to TRBJ2-2; D not certain. This CDR3 has 12 residues. Germline V gives CDR1 SGHNT, CDR2 YYREEE (reference sequence). Trimming took off 0 bases at V and 8 bases at J, with 5 bases between the two ends. As DNA, the CDR3 is TGTGCCAGCAGCTTGGGGGCGGGGGAGCTGTTTTTT. Translating gives CASSLGAGELFF. The variable domain in full, completed from reference TRBV5-4 and TRBJ2-2, reads ETGVTQSPTHLIKTRGQQVTLRCSSQSGHNTVSWYQQALGQGPQFIFQYYREEENGRGNFPPRFSGLQFPNYSSELNVNALELDDSALYLCASSLGAGELFFGEGSRLTVL.

V usage is TRBV15 and J usage is TRBJ2-5, with a weak D call TRBD2 (6 bases). CDR3 length: 15 residues. V lost 0 bases to trimming and J lost 0 bases, with 8 bases between them. CDR1 is LNHNV and CDR2 is YYDKDF in the germline V gene (reference sequence). CDR3 region: CATSREGLNQETQYF. The CDR3 nucleotides are TGTGCCACCAGCAGAGAGGGACTGAACCAAGAGACCCAGTACTTC.

Comments on this clone: The identical CDR3 is also encoded by other nucleotide sequences in the sample. The chain recombines TRBV5-4 with TRBJ2-3, with unresolved D. The V end was cut by 0 bases, the J end by 4 bases, with 3 bases between. Germline values: CDR1 SGHNT, CDR2 YYREEE (reference sequence). The CDR3 spans 12 residues. CDR3 bases: TGTGCCAGCAGCTTGGCCGCAGATACGCAGTATTTT. Translated: CASSLAADTQYF. The complete variable domain, with remaining parts taken from reference TRBV5-4 and TRBJ2-3, reads ETGVTQSPTHLIKTRGQQVTLRCSSQSGHNTVSWYQQALGQGPQFIFQYYREEENGRGNFPPRFSGLQFPNYSSELNVNALELDDSALYLCASSLAADTQYFGPGTRLTVL.

In this sample, this clone turned up once. The V and J genes are TRBV6-6 and TRBJ2-7; 7 nucleotides line up with TRBD2. Per the germline V gene, CDR1 is MNHNY and CDR2 is SVGAGI (reference sequence). J lost 3 bases, V lost 6 bases, and 5 bases had no gene match. The CDR3 totals 13 residues. CDR3 bases: TGTGCCAGCAGAGCGGGACCGAACTACGAGCAGTACTTC. Amino acids: CASRAGPNYEQYF.

This chain connects TRBV9 to TRBJ2-4, with 12 positions matching TRBD1. V dropped 7 bases and J dropped 13; count of bases not matched to a gene: 9. CDR3 length: 13 amino acids. The germline gives CDR1 SGDLS, CDR2 YYNGEE. In nucleotides, the CDR3 is TGTGCCAGCGGAGGGACAGGGGGCGAGAGACAGTACTTC. Translating gives CASGGTGGERQYF.

By proportion, this clone is medium-sized. The rearrangement uses TRBV3-1 (or the pseudogene TRBV3-2) and TRBJ2-5, with D unresolved. The CDR3 is made up of 13 amino acids. Germline loops: CDR1 LGHDT, CDR2 YNNKEL (reference sequence). V dropped 3 bases and J dropped 7 bases, with 12 bases sitting between them. CDR3 protein: CASSQGRQRTQYF. CDR3 sequence (DNA): TGTGCCAGCAGCCAGGGCCGCCAAAGGACCCAGTACTTC.

The chain recombines TRBV4-2 with TRBJ2-3; TRBD1 matches at 8 bases. The CDR3 sequence is 15 residues long. Trimming removed 3 bases from V and 2 bases from J; junction bases left unmatched: 4. The germline gives CDR1 LGHNA, CDR2 YNFKEQ. CDR3 sequence: CASSQGQVNTDTQYF. The CDR3 coding sequence is TGTGCCAGCAGCCAGGGACAGGTGAACACAGATACGCAGTATTTT.

The rearrangement links TRBV5-1 to TRBJ2-5; 8 positions agree with TRBD1. Trimming took 7 bases from V and 4 from J; bases not matched to a gene: 6. Germline-derived CDR1 and CDR2 are SGHRS and YFSETQ. The length of the CDR3 is 13 residues. CDR3 DNA sequence: TGCGCCAGCTCGACAGGGGTGGGAGAGACCCAGTACTTC. The encoded protein is CASSTGVGETQYF.